Below are 25 T cell receptor beta chains sequenced from a single sample in a study of blood T cell repertoires in COVID-19 (dated by TCRdb to the early 2020s). The library was produced with the immunoSEQ multiplex PCR assay. Held by TCRdb, this immuneACCESS table contains in-frame sequences only and omits some clones. Under half of the omission traces to an unresolved V gene where checked; the cause of the rest is unknown. The sample table contains 65,000 to 95,000 clones; only one count was recorded for 80% of them. The ten biggest clones cover more than 10% of the sample. The specimen sequenced was peripheral blood. These receptors originate from a woman aged 40 to 50 with active or convalescent COVID-19.

This chain joins TRBV6-6 and TRBJ1-2; D gene ambiguous. The V end lost 5 bases, the J end lost 0 bases, and 7 bases lay between the germline ends. Germline V gene lookup returns CDR1 MNHNY and CDR2 SVGAGI (reference sequence). CDR3 length: 13 amino acids. The CDR3 is CASSLVANYGYTF. In DNA, the CDR3 is TGTGCCAGCAGTCTTGTCGCTAACTATGGCTACACCTTC.

The gene calls are TRBV28 and TRBJ1-2; the match to TRBD1 covers 7 bases. Looked up from germline, CDR1 is MDHEN and CDR2 is SYDVKM. The CDR3 spans 14 residues. Trimming cost V 5 bases and J 5 bases; bases outside gene matches: 8. The DNA of the CDR3 is TGTGCCAGCAGTGCGGACAGGCTCATTTATGGCTACACCTTC. Its translation is CASSADRLIYGYTF.

The chain has TRBV10-3 and TRBJ1-1; D gene unclear. The V end lost 4 bases, the J end lost 1 base, and 7 bases lay between the germline ends. The CDR3 runs to 13 residues. In germline, CDR1 is ENHRY, CDR2 SYGVKD. The CDR3 reads CAISARTNTEAFF. The CDR3 bases are TGTGCCATCAGTGCTAGAACGAACACTGAAGCTTTCTTT.

This chain joins TRBV19 and TRBJ1-2, with a tentative D call TRBD1 (6 bases). The CDR3 consists of 13 residues. The V and J ends lost 1 base and 8 bases respectively, with 11 bases between them. CDR1 and CDR2 from the germline V gene are LNHDA and SQIVND (reference sequence). The CDR3 here is CASSIAGALGYTF. The DNA of the CDR3 is TGTGCCAGTAGTATAGCAGGGGCCTTGGGCTACACCTTC.

V is TRBV24-1 and J is TRBJ2-3, with 9 bases that match TRBD2. Germline CDR1 KGHDR, CDR2 SFDVKD. J was trimmed by 2 bases and V by 2 bases; bases with no gene match: 4. The CDR3 sequence is 16 residues long. CDR3 DNA sequence: TGTGCCACCAGTGATTGGACTAGCGCCTTCACAGATACGCAGTATTTT. Translation: CATSDWTSAFTDTQYF.

The genes are TRBV9 and TRBJ1-2, with D possibly TRBD1 on 5 matching bases. The CDR3 is 16 amino acids. Germline CDR1 SGDLS, CDR2 YYNGEE. V lost 4 bases and J lost 4, with 20 bases in between. The CDR3 nucleotides read TGTGCCAGCAGCCACACAGCCGACGGGCAGGGCTATGGCTACACCTTC. The encoded protein is CASSHTADGQGYGYTF.

The chain links TRBV7-3 to TRBJ1-6; D might be TRBD1 (6 bases). The CDR3 sequence is 13 residues long. CDR1 is SGHTA and CDR2 is FQGTGA in the germline V gene. Trimming shortened V by 4 bases and J by 6 bases, and 7 bases separated the two germline ends. The CDR3 here is CASSSGANSPLHF. As DNA, the CDR3 is TGTGCCAGCAGCTCAGGGGCTAATTCACCCCTCCACTTT.

DNA of the CDR3: TGTGCCAGCAGTTTATTTAGGGACAGCTACGAGCAGTACTTC. Encoded protein: CASSLFRDSYEQYF. The rearrangement uses TRBV28 and TRBJ2-7; 7 nucleotides agree with TRBD1. V shed 1 base and J 3 bases; nucleotides not matched to a gene: 3. CDR3 length: 14 amino acids. Germline V gene sequence: CDR1 MDHEN, CDR2 SYDVKM.

This chain links TRBV28 with TRBJ2-3; TRBD2 matches 7 bases. Germline-derived CDR1 and CDR2 are MDHEN and SYDVKM. This CDR3 is 12 amino acids long. Trimming cost V 6 bases and J 8 bases; bases outside gene matches: 5. The CDR3 protein is CASRPSGGTQYF. CDR3 coding DNA: TGTGCCAGCAGACCTTCGGGGGGTACGCAGTATTTT.

The genes are TRBV27 and TRBJ2-7; 7 bases map to TRBD1. After removal of 8 bases from V and 3 bases from J, the junction contained 16 bases not matched to a gene. The CDR3 totals 16 residues. CDR1 is MNHEY and CDR2 is SMNVEV in the germline V gene (reference sequence). CDR3 in amino acids: CASASDRVRTGYEQYF. CDR3 nucleotide sequence: TGTGCCAGCGCCAGCGACAGGGTGCGTACGGGCTACGAGCAGTACTTC.

The genes are TRBV5-1 and TRBJ2-1; 14 bases map to TRBD2. Germline-derived CDR1 and CDR2 are SGHRS and YFSETQ. V lost 3 bases to trimming and J lost 7 bases; unmatched junction nucleotides: 15. The CDR3 has 19 residues. CDR3 in DNA: TGCGCCAGCAGCTCCGGGACTAGCGGGAGTCGGGGGGGCCTTAATGAGCAGTTCTTC. As protein: CASSSGTSGSRGGLNEQFF.

V and J are TRBV3-1 (or the pseudogene TRBV3-2) and TRBJ1-1; D possibly corresponds to TRBD1 (6 bases). Germline-derived CDR1 and CDR2 are LGHDT and YNNKEL (reference sequence). V gave up 1 base and J gave up 2 bases, with 11 bases separating them. This CDR3 has 15 residues. The CDR3 protein is CASSQVGRGNTEAFF. The CDR3 DNA is TGTGCCAGCAGCCAAGTTGGCAGGGGCAACACTGAAGCTTTCTTT.

This clone was observed a few times. The CDR3 DNA follows: TGTGCCAGCAGTGTGGGACAGGCGGGTCTAATAATCGATCGCTATGGCTACACCTTC. Encoded protein: CASSVGQAGLIIDRYGYTF. J is TRBJ1-2 and V is TRBV6-1; 8 nucleotides match TRBD1. The CDR3 totals 19 residues. Germline CDR1 and CDR2: MNHNS and SASEGT. Trimming took 4 bases from V and 4 from J; bases not matched to a gene: 20.

This clone was picked up a small number of times. This rearrangement joins TRBV28 to TRBJ2-2; D ambiguous. Germline-derived CDR1 and CDR2 are MDHEN and SYDVKM. The CDR3 is 13 residues long. Trimming took off 1 base at V and 6 bases at J, with 6 bases between the two ends. CDR3 DNA: TGTGCCAGCAGTTTATTTCCGGCCGGGGAGCTGTTTTTT. Translated, it gives CASSLFPAGELFF.

The chain couples TRBV5-5 to TRBJ1-2, with 12 positions matching TRBD1. V shed 0 bases, J shed 5 bases, and the junction held 5 bases outside the gene matches. Germline-derived CDR1 and CDR2 are SGHKS and YYEKEE (reference sequence). The CDR3 covers 16 residues. The DNA of the CDR3 is TGTGCCAGCAGCTTGGCCGGGACAGGGGGCGGGTATGGCTACACCTTC. This codes for CASSLAGTGGGYGYTF.

The chain couples TRBV19 to TRBJ2-3, with 10 bases aligning to TRBD2. Germline CDR1 and CDR2: LNHDA and SQIVND (reference sequence). V gave up 5 bases and J gave up 6 bases; unmatched junction bases: 8. The CDR3 loop spans 15 amino acids. The CDR3 region is CASSSYQRGGDTQYF. CDR3 nucleotides: TGTGCCAGTAGTTCCTACCAGCGGGGGGGTGATACGCAGTATTTT.

The chain has TRBV29-1 and TRBJ2-3; D is possibly TRBD2 (6 bases). V was pared by 3 bases and J by 1 base, with 11 bases between. CDR1 is SQVTM and CDR2 is ANQGSEA in the germline V gene. The CDR3 consists of 14 residues. The DNA for the CDR3 is TGCAGCGTTGATGGGGGGATCGGCACAGATACGCAGTATTTT. Translating gives CSVDGGIGTDTQYF.

CDR3 DNA: TGTGCCTGGAGTGTACTGCGGGGGGGGCCAGATACGCAGTATTTT. Amino acids: CAWSVLRGGPDTQYF. This chain uses TRBV30 with TRBJ2-3; 9 bases map to TRBD2. Germline CDR1 and CDR2: GTSNPN and SVGIG (reference sequence). The ends lost 0 bases at V and 4 bases at J; junction bases unmatched: 5. The CDR3 totals 15 residues.

CDR3 amino acids: CASSYLSPRHGEQFF. The CDR3 DNA is TGTGCCAGCAGTTACTTGTCCCCGAGACACGGTGAGCAGTTCTTC. This rearrangement joins TRBV6-2 or TRBV6-3 to TRBJ2-1; D remains ambiguous. V lost 1 base to trimming and J lost 9 bases, with 16 bases between them. The CDR3 consists of 15 residues. The germline V gene has CDR1 MNHEY and CDR2 SVGEGT.

Only a few counts were recorded for this clone. V usage is TRBV28 and J usage is TRBJ2-7; TRBD1 agrees at 10 bases. This CDR3 is built from 15 residues. J gave up 3 bases and V 5 bases, and 7 bases lay outside the gene matches. Germline values: CDR1 MDHEN, CDR2 SYDVKM. The CDR3 spells CASSPGTGVIYEQYF. The CDR3 DNA sequence: TGTGCCAGCAGTCCGGGGACAGGGGTTATCTACGAGCAGTACTTC.

The rearrangement links TRBV18 to TRBJ1-1, with TRBD1 as a possible D gene (5 bases). CDR1 and CDR2 (germline): KGHSH, LQKENI. Trimming stripped 3 bases from V and 5 bases from J, with 10 bases between. CDR3 length: 13 residues. CDR3 protein: CASSPGGETEAFF. The CDR3 DNA sequence: TGTGCCAGCTCACCGGGAGGGGAGACTGAAGCTTTCTTT.

This rearrangement joins TRBV2 to TRBJ2-7, with TRBD1 matching over 8 bases. The CDR3 covers 13 residues. CDR1 and CDR2 (germline): SNHLY, FYNNEI. V was clipped by 8 bases and J by 2 bases; unmatched bases: 5. CDR3 in amino acids: CASRQGRTYEQYF. The CDR3 DNA reads TGTGCCAGCCGACAGGGGAGGACCTACGAGCAGTACTTC.

The chain uses TRBV7-9 and TRBJ2-3; 13 bases fit TRBD2. The CDR3 has 15 residues. Germline V CDR1 and CDR2: SEHNR, FQNEAQ (reference sequence). V was clipped by 5 bases and J by 6 bases; unmatched bases: 5. The CDR3 loop reads CASSPTSGRSDTQYF. In DNA, the CDR3 is TGTGCCAGCAGCCCGACTAGCGGGAGGTCGGATACGCAGTATTTT.

This chain links TRBV25-1 with TRBJ1-1, with 9 bases aligning to TRBD1. Germline V gene sequence: CDR1 MGHDK, CDR2 SYGVNS. This CDR3 has 15 residues. V lost 4 bases and J lost 4; bases outside the gene matches: 7. The CDR3 DNA reads as TGTGCCAGCAGTGGGACAGGGGAGGAAGGCACTGAAGCTTTCTTT. Translation gives CASSGTGEEGTEAFF.

On this clone: The same CDR3 arises from other DNA sequences in this sample as well. The genes are TRBV6-1 and TRBJ1-5; TRBD1 matches 9 bases. Germline CDR1 and CDR2: MNHNS and SASEGT. CDR3 length: 15 amino acids. Germline trimming cut 2 bases from V and 2 bases from J; bases unmatched to any gene: 1. The CDR3 region is CASSERDRGNQPQHF. CDR3 coding DNA: TGTGCCAGCAGTGAAAGGGACAGGGGCAATCAGCCCCAGCATTTT.